This paragraph reports one TCR beta chain. With 0 bases clipped from V and 2 bases from J, the junction kept 4 bases outside the gene matches. This CDR3 region has 17 residues. CDR1 is LGHNA and CDR2 is YNFKEQ in the germline V gene. Assay: immunoSEQ multiplex PCR; the TCRdb copy retains only in-frame clones and omits some. Found here are about 97,000 clones, approximately 88% of them singletons; the top ten hold 9% to 15%. This entry belongs to a study of PD-1 blockade in classical Hodgkin lymphoma. There was relapse after autologous stem cell transplantation in every patient, and there was variation in brentuximab vedotin exposure.

The receptor was isolated from a human donor with classical Hodgkin lymphoma. This chain joins TRBV4-2 and TRBJ2-2; 9 bases match TRBD1. Source: peripheral blood mononuclear cells (PBMCs), taken at baseline. CDR3 sequence (DNA): TGTGCCAGCAGCCAAGATAGGGGACAGGGAAACACCGGGGAGCTGTTTTTT. Residues: CASSQDRGQGNTGELFF.